Listed here are 9 T cell receptor beta chains from one sample, sequenced in a study of blood T cell repertoires in COVID-19. The repertoire was sequenced with immunoSEQ multiplex PCR; TCRdb's copy has only in-frame clones and lacks some. This table has under 45,000 clones, approximately 86% appearing once. The specimen sequenced was peripheral blood. These receptors were collected from a man aged 35-49 years with active COVID-19.

V usage is TRBV18 and J usage is TRBJ1-3; TRBD1 matches 9 bases. This CDR3 spans 15 amino acids. V was pared by 3 bases and J by 7 bases, with 7 bases of the junction left unmatched. Germline V gives CDR1 KGHSH, CDR2 LQKENI. The CDR3 spells CASSPGQGTRNTIYF. The CDR3 nucleotides read TGTGCCAGCTCACCGGGACAGGGCACTAGGAACACCATATATTTT.

The chain uses TRBV28 and TRBJ2-3; TRBD1 aligns across 9 bases. Looked up from germline, CDR1 is MDHEN and CDR2 is SYDVKM. Germline trimming cut 6 bases from V and 4 bases from J; bases unmatched to any gene: 23. The CDR3 extends over 20 amino acids. CDR3 residues: CASSFTGGATREGRADTQYF. CDR3 nucleotides: TGTGCCAGCAGCTTCACAGGGGGCGCGACGAGGGAGGGCCGCGCAGATACGCAGTATTTT.

This clone showed up just a few times. The rearrangement joins TRBV6-1 to TRBJ1-2; D unresolved. Trimming took 2 bases from V and 4 from J, leaving 14 bases between them. Germline values: CDR1 MNHNS, CDR2 SASEGT. There are 15 residues in the CDR3. In DNA, the CDR3 is TGTGCCAGCAGTGAAAGCCAGCTTGGAGGCTATGGCTACACCTTC. Its translation: CASSESQLGGYGYTF.

The J gene is TRBJ1-2, the V gene TRBV28; 10 positions match TRBD1. CDR1 is MDHEN, CDR2 SYDVKM, per germline. Trimming took 7 bases from V and 4 from J; bases not matched to a gene: 6. The CDR3 is 14 amino acids. As DNA, the CDR3 is TGTGCCAGCACCCAAGACAGGGGGCCCTATGGCTACACCTTC. This sequence encodes CASTQDRGPYGYTF.

The rearrangement links TRBV2 to TRBJ2-2; TRBD2 aligns across 8 bases. V shed 7 bases and J 4 bases; nucleotides not matched to a gene: 2. The CDR3 is made up of 13 amino acids. Per germline, CDR1 SNHLY and CDR2 FYNNEI. The CDR3 DNA sequence: TGTGCCAGCACAGCGGGAGCCACCGGGGAGCTGTTTTTT. Its translation: CASTAGATGELFF.

V is TRBV11-2 and J is TRBJ1-6; TRBD1 aligns across 7 bases. The CDR3 runs to 16 residues. Germline CDR1 is SGHAT and CDR2 is FQNNGV. The V segment lost 0 bases and the J segment 10 bases; nucleotides outside the gene matches: 9. As DNA, the CDR3 is TGTGCCAGCAGCTTAGATCTCGGACAGGTGGGATCACCCCTCCACTTT. Amino acids: CASSLDLGQVGSPLHF.

The rearrangement links TRBV3-1 (or the pseudogene TRBV3-2) to TRBJ2-5; D gene ambiguous. The V and J ends lost 1 base and 4 bases respectively, with 10 bases between them. Germline V lookup: CDR1 LGHDT, CDR2 YNNKEL (reference sequence). The CDR3 consists of 14 residues. CDR3 amino acids: CASSQVRAPETQYF. The CDR3 nucleotides are TGTGCCAGCAGCCAAGTGCGAGCGCCAGAGACCCAGTACTTC.

The chain links TRBV5-4 to TRBJ1-1, with 9 bases matching TRBD1. CDR1 and CDR2 from the germline V gene are SGHNT and YYREEE (reference sequence). V shed 0 bases, J shed 4 bases, and the junction held 7 bases outside the gene matches. The CDR3 has 16 amino acids. CDR3 residues: CASSLGHRGRVTEAFF. Here the CDR3 DNA reads TGTGCCAGCAGCTTGGGACACAGGGGGCGAGTCACTGAAGCTTTCTTT.

The chain couples TRBV2 to TRBJ2-1; possible D gene TRBD2, 5 bases. CDR1 is SNHLY, CDR2 FYNNEI, per germline. Deletions cut 5 bases from V and 9 bases from J, with 11 bases between. The length of the CDR3 is 12 residues. CDR3 coding DNA: TGTGCCAGCAGTCGTGCGGGCGTTGAGCAGTTCTTC. It is translated as CASSRAGVEQFF.